A single sample gave rise to the 17 T cell receptor beta chains below, sequenced in a study of control samples from healthy donors and cancer patients. Generated by immunoSEQ multiplex PCR, the TCRdb table keeps only in-frame clones and is missing some. The data contain about 180,000 clones, approximately 90% of them singletons. Source material: blood. The receptors stem from a man aged 30-40 years in good health.

The chain has TRBV10-3 and TRBJ2-2; 8 bases are shared with TRBD1. Germline loops: CDR1 ENHRY, CDR2 SYGVKD. Trimming cost V 2 bases and J 1 base; bases outside gene matches: 3. The CDR3 has 16 amino acids. The CDR3 sequence is CAISEKDRGNTGELFF. CDR3 coding DNA: TGTGCCATCAGTGAGAAAGACAGGGGGAACACCGGGGAGCTGTTTTTT.

The J gene is TRBJ1-4, the V gene TRBV6-1, with 8 positions matching TRBD1. V trimming: 2 bases; J trimming: 8 bases; junction bases outside the gene matches: 10. Germline-derived CDR1 and CDR2 are MNHNS and SASEGT. CDR3 length equals 16 residues. The CDR3 reads CASSERGGQVGEKLFF. CDR3 in DNA: TGTGCCAGCAGTGAAAGGGGGGGACAGGTGGGAGAAAAACTGTTTTTT.

The rearrangement joins TRBV4-1 to TRBJ2-7, with 9 positions matching TRBD1. The germline gives CDR1 MGHRA, CDR2 YSYEKL. The J segment lost 2 bases and the V segment lost 3 bases, leaving 5 bases of the junction unmatched. CDR3 size: 15 residues. The CDR3 DNA reads TGCGCCAGCAGCCAGATGACAGGGGGTGCCTACGAGCAGTACTTC. Its protein is CASSQMTGGAYEQYF.

CDR3 sequence (DNA): TGTGCCAGCAGCCTCGGGACAGGGAACGGAGAGACCCAGTACTTC. Translating gives CASSLGTGNGETQYF. The gene calls are TRBV2 and TRBJ2-5, with 9 bases lining up with TRBD1. V gave up 6 bases and J gave up 4 bases; unmatched junction bases: 9. The germline gives CDR1 SNHLY, CDR2 FYNNEI. This CDR3 is built from 15 residues.

CDR3 loop: CASSQIANTEAFF. For the CDR3, the DNA is TGTGCCAGCAGCCAAATAGCAAACACTGAAGCTTTCTTT. J is TRBJ1-1 and V is TRBV6-1; D is uncertain. Trimming stripped 6 bases from V and 2 bases from J, with 10 bases between. The germline gives CDR1 MNHNS, CDR2 SASEGT. This CDR3 is built from 13 residues.

The chain recombines TRBV18 with TRBJ2-2; possible D gene TRBD1, 5 bases. The CDR3 contains 16 residues. The germline V and J ends were trimmed by 6 bases and 1 base, with 15 bases remaining between them. Germline V gene sequence: CDR1 KGHSH, CDR2 LQKENI. CDR3 in amino acids: CASSLQQAQNTGELFF. The CDR3 DNA is TGTGCCAGCTCCCTACAACAGGCCCAGAACACCGGGGAGCTGTTTTTT.

The genes are TRBV6-6 and TRBJ1-5; D may be TRBD1 (6 bases). Trimming pared 0 bases from V and 0 bases from J, leaving 9 bases between. This CDR3 region has 16 residues. The germline V gene has CDR1 MNHNY and CDR2 SVGAGI (reference sequence). Here the CDR3 reads CASSYSKGVSNQPQHF. CDR3 in DNA: TGTGCCAGCAGTTACTCTAAGGGGGTTAGCAATCAGCCCCAGCATTTT.

J is TRBJ2-1 and V is TRBV4-2; TRBD1 is a possible D gene (6 bases). The CDR3 spans 15 residues. V lost 1 base to trimming and J lost 6 bases, with 13 bases between them. The germline V gene encodes CDR1 LGHNA and CDR2 YNFKEQ. CDR3 region: CASSQVSQGFNEQFF. The DNA of the CDR3 is TGTGCCAGCAGCCAAGTTTCACAGGGTTTCAATGAGCAGTTCTTC.

This chain uses TRBV30 with TRBJ1-3, with 7 positions matching TRBD1. Per the germline V gene, CDR1 is GTSNPN and CDR2 is SVGIG (reference sequence). This CDR3 spans 15 amino acids. The junction had 6 bases not matched to a gene; V was cut back by 2 bases and J by 2 bases. CDR3 residues: CAWSTLQGPGNTIYF. In DNA, the CDR3 is TGTGCCTGGAGTACACTACAGGGGCCTGGAAACACCATATATTTT. The full variable domain, its missing parts supplied by reference TRBV30 and TRBJ1-3, is SQTIHQWPATLVQPVGSPLSLECTVEGTSNPNLYWYRQAAGRGLQLLFYSVGIGQISSEVPQNLSASRPQDRQFILSSKKLLLSDSGFYLCAWSTLQGPGNTIYFGEGSWLTVV.

The chain combines TRBV19 with TRBJ1-2; no clear D. V was shortened by 3 bases and J by 2 bases, with 10 bases between the two germline ends. Germline lookup yields CDR1 LNHDA and CDR2 SQIVND (reference sequence). The CDR3 totals 14 residues. CDR3 coding DNA: TGTGCCAGTAGTATCGAGAGTATCAACTATGGCTACACCTTC. This codes for CASSIESINYGYTF.

The rearrangement uses TRBV24-1 and TRBJ2-6; D is possibly TRBD2 (5 bases). This CDR3 comprises 17 residues. Germline CDR1 is KGHDR and CDR2 is SFDVKD. V was pared by 4 bases and J by 2 bases, with 14 bases between. CDR3 in amino acids: CATSDSSEGPGANVLTF. As DNA, the CDR3 is TGTGCCACCAGTGACTCCAGTGAGGGTCCTGGGGCCAACGTCCTGACTTTC.

The rearrangement uses TRBV24-1 and TRBJ2-1; 10 nucleotides match TRBD1. The germline CDR1 and CDR2 sequences are KGHDR and SFDVKD. The ends lost 3 bases at V and 4 bases at J; junction bases unmatched: 5. The CDR3 loop spans 16 amino acids. The CDR3 is CATSDPGQGPYNEQFF. DNA of the CDR3: TGTGCCACCAGTGATCCGGGACAGGGGCCTTACAATGAGCAGTTCTTC.

The V gene is TRBV5-4, the J gene TRBJ1-1; D unresolved. Germline lookup yields CDR1 SGHNT and CDR2 YYREEE (reference sequence). Trimming shortened V by 0 bases and J by 6 bases, and 15 bases separated the two germline ends. This CDR3 has 15 residues. The chain's CDR3 is CASSLAATQRSEAFF. The CDR3, as DNA: TGTGCCAGCAGCTTGGCGGCTACCCAGCGCTCTGAAGCTTTCTTT.

The gene calls are TRBV27 and TRBJ1-1, with a possible D match to TRBD1 (6 bases). The CDR3 is 16 amino acids. Germline V CDR1 and CDR2: MNHEY, SMNVEV (reference sequence). With 1 base removed from V and 2 bases from J, the gap between germline ends came to 14 bases. The CDR3 DNA reads as TGTGCCAGCAGTTTATGGGGGGCGTTGGTAAACACTGAAGCTTTCTTT. It is translated as CASSLWGALVNTEAFF.

There are a few counts of this clone. The CDR3 region has the DNA TGTGCCAGCAGTACGAATACAGGGGTCACCTACGAGCAGTACTTC. Translation gives CASSTNTGVTYEQYF. V usage is TRBV6-5 and J usage is TRBJ2-7, with 7 bases fitting TRBD1. With 5 bases clipped from V and 2 bases from J, the junction kept 9 bases outside the gene matches. Germline CDR1 reads MNHEY; CDR2 reads SVGAGI. The CDR3 totals 15 residues.

This chain links TRBV12-3 or TRBV12-4 with TRBJ1-2, with D unresolved. Trimming removed 4 bases from V and 1 base from J, with 1 base in between. The CDR3 is 11 amino acids. CDR3 DNA sequence: TGTGCCAGCAGTTATAACTATGGCTACACCTTC. It yields the protein CASSYNYGYTF.

Comments on this clone: The junction shows a germline mismatch at one end, possibly a read error. The same CDR3 can be traced to other DNA sequences in this sample. This chain joins TRBV5-6 and TRBJ1-2, with 9 bases that match TRBD1. CDR1 SGHDT and CDR2 YYEEEE come from the germline V gene. This CDR3 comprises 16 residues. The CDR3 here is CASRRTGQGSNYGYTF. CDR3 DNA sequence: TGCGCCAGCAGGCGCACGGGACAGGGCTCTAACTATGGCTACACCTTC.